This record concerns one TCR beta chain sequence. Its binding antigen is unknown. No base quality values were provided; no much bigger clone lies one nucleotide off. The study excluded patients with uncontrolled infections, other autoimmune diseases, pregnancy or lactation. Diagnoses were established on the basis of clinical symptoms, serum thyroxine and TRAb, thyroid ultrasound, and orbital computed tomography. Trizol reagent was used to extract total RNA, and RNA quality was then checked on an Agilent 2100 Bioanalyzer. Amplification of TCR beta CDR3 regions was carried out from RNA transcripts. For the first round of RT-PCR on the TCR CDR3, the HTBI primer set was used together with the Qiagen OneStep RT-PCR kit. The libraries were constructed in a second round of multiplex PCR and then size-selected and purified. Libraries were sequenced paired-end with 100 bp reads on an Illumina HiSeq2000. The original pipeline was this. SOAPnuke was used to process the raw data, throwing out any read that contained adapters or uncalled bases, had a mean Phred below 15, or lacked an exact constant-primer or identifier match. COPE v1.2.5 was used to merge high-quality paired reads, and clonotypes were defined as unique nucleotide sequences. MiTCR v1.1 was used to align clonotypes to the IMGT TRBV, TRBD and TRBJ reference segments. The analysis was restricted to V-J combinations with a frequency above 0.0001, which together covered 99.2% of the repertoires. The TCS score was defined as the ratio of F50 (clonal expansion) to E x V (chaos), calculated using BLOSUM62-based TCRdist between CDR3 peptides within each V-J. Welch's t-statistics and random forest reduced several hundred V-J features to 13, which were used in a naive Bayes classifier (R e1071). The Morisita-Horn index was used to measure how similar the thyroid and blood repertoires were. TCRdb reanalyzed the raw reads on its own, using fastp at Q25 for trimming and MiXCR for clone calling, and kept in-frame beta chains. Each entry is one CDR3 protein sequence, shown with its most common DNA and genes. Clone size and V and J calls follow TCRdb, not the original study. Recorded for this sample are roughly 500,000 distinct CDR3 sequences; 40% to 55% of them occurred a single time. About 45% of the sample belongs to the ten largest clones.

This sample is part of a study of T cells in Graves' hyperthyroidism and ophthalmopathy (dated by TCRdb to 2018 to 2020). In terms of the full investigation: To identify distinguishing TCR V-J signatures, a discovery cohort of around 98 patients was used, comprising some 43 with Graves' ophthalmopathy and around 57 with stable Graves' hyperthyroidism. In addition, the study compared T-cell repertoires in thyroid tissue and in blood from five to seven Graves' hyperthyroidism patients. According to the paper, TCR Vbeta CDR3 sequencing was carried out on more than 120 peripheral blood samples, which came from 40 to 45 ophthalmopathy, roughly 75 hyperthyroidism and approximately 17 progressor patients. The 100 discovery patients were divided at random into training and test sets in a 7:3 ratio. An independent validation cohort of around 19 hyperthyroidism patients and about 16 patients who later progressed to ophthalmopathy tested prospective prediction of ophthalmopathy. After blood sampling, hyperthyroidism patients were treated with methimazole at a starting dose of 30 mg daily, and ophthalmopathy patients were treated with high-dose intravenous methylprednisolone. What the work shows at the level of the full study, not this receptor alone: Most expanded thyroid clonotypes (frequency above 0.001) were also detected in blood, a finding suggesting that blood repertoires may reflect thyroid immune responses. In cross-validation, a model built on a 13 V-J signature told ophthalmopathy apart from stable hyperthyroidism with over 85% sensitivity and 81% to 82% specificity, and in testing the same model reached 80%/75%. In validation, the model predicted progression to ophthalmopathy a median of 6.5 months before onset, with about 71% sensitivity and nearly 75% specificity. No statistical method was used to fix the sample size in advance, and group allocation was not hidden from the investigators.

CDR1 and CDR2 are read off the germline V gene as SGHAT and FQNNGV. V lost 2 bases and J lost 6 bases; the stretch between them is 13 bases long. Spanning cysteine to phenylalanine, the CDR3 consists of 14 amino acids. Here the CDR3 DNA is all that survives: 42 bases in frame from base 1. The V and J genes are TRBV11-2 and TRBJ1-1, with a weak D call of TRBD1 (5 bases match). The sample comprised peripheral blood or thyroid tissue (not recorded which). This clonotype was obtained from an adult woman with Graves' disease, either hyperthyroidism or ophthalmopathy (not recorded which). The nucleotides are TGTGCCAGCAGCTTACGGGTTGGGGCAGCTGAAGCTTTCTTT. Translated, it reads CASSLRVGAAEAFF.